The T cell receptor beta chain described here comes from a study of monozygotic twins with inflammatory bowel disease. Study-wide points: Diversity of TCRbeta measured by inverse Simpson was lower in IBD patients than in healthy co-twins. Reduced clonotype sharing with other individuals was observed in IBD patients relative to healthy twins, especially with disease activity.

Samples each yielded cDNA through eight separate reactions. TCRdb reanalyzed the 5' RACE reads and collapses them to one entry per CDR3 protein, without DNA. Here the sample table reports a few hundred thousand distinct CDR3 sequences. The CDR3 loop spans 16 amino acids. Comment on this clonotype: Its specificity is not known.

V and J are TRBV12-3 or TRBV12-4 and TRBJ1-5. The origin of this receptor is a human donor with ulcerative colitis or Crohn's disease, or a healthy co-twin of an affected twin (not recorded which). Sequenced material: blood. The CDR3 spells CASSLVGSGSNQPQHF.